Given below is one TCR beta chain in context. This entry comes from a study of T cell responses to AZD1222 COVID-19 vaccine. TCRdb's copy holds only in-frame clones and misses some; the assay was immunoSEQ multiplex PCR. The sample records under 200,000 clones, 94% being singletons. The CDR3 sequence is 15 residues long. Germline-derived CDR1 and CDR2 are SGHRS and YFSETQ. V shed 2 bases and J 6 bases; nucleotides not matched to a gene: 7. Here the sequenced sample was peripheral blood, taken on day 0 of AZD1222 vaccination. The TCR was taken from an adult in good health. The rearrangement uses TRBV5-1 and TRBJ2-3, with 9 bases that match TRBD2. CDR3: CASSLEREVGDTQYF. CDR3 bases: TGCGCCAGCAGCTTAGAGCGGGAGGTAGGGGATACGCAGTATTTT.